One sample yielded the 5 T cell receptor beta chains listed below, sequenced in a study of T cell repertoires in cytomegalovirus infection. Each CDR3 protein is one row after TCRdb ran MiXCR on the reads. The table has hundreds of thousands of distinct CDR3 sequences, over 25% seen once. These receptors' targets are unknown. The sample in question was cultured CD8+ T cells from PBMCs, obtained from culture after CMV antigen stimulation. These receptors originate from a human donor in good health (CMV status not recorded). Some clones in this sample may be carry-over from other donors' samples.

This chain uses TRBV7-3 with TRBJ1-1; possibly TRBD1 for D (5 bases). V gave up 11 bases and J gave up 0 bases, with 19 bases separating them. The CDR3 extends over 15 amino acids. CDR1 and CDR2 from the germline V gene are SGHTA and FQGTGA. The CDR3 here is CACTARGRMNTEAFF. As DNA, the CDR3 is TGTGCCTGCACCGCGCGGGGCAGGATGAACACTGAAGCTTTCTTT.

V is TRBV28 and J is TRBJ2-7; 9 nucleotides agree with TRBD1. The junction had 7 bases not matched to a gene; V was cut back by 8 bases and J by 2 bases. CDR3 length equals 14 residues. The germline V gene has CDR1 MDHEN and CDR2 SYDVKM. The CDR3 spells CASGPGQGTYEQYV. In nucleotides, the CDR3 is TGTGCCAGCGGGCCGGGACAGGGAACCTACGAGCAGTACGTC.

The chain has TRBV27 and TRBJ2-3, with 7 positions matching TRBD2. Germline V gene data show CDR1 as MNHEY and CDR2 as SMNVEV (reference sequence). The CDR3 is made up of 17 amino acids. The ends lost 3 bases at V and 2 bases at J; junction bases unmatched: 11. The CDR3 DNA sequence: TGTGCCAGCAGTTTGATGGGGGGGGAGATTGTCACAGATACGCAGTATTTT. Translating gives CASSLMGGEIVTDTQYF.

Notes on this clonotype: The junction departs from germline at one end; a sequencing error may be responsible. J is TRBJ2-3 and V is TRBV4-1; TRBD2 matches 7 bases. The CDR3 loop spans 15 amino acids. The germline gives CDR1 MGHRA, CDR2 YSYEKL. The CDR3 DNA is TGCACCAGCAGCCAAAAAGAGGGGAGGGCAGATACGCAGTATTTT. Residues: CTSSQKEGRADTQYF.

In this sample, this clonotype turned up many times. V usage is TRBV7-4 and J usage is TRBJ2-5; 9 bases are shared with TRBD1. The CDR3 spans 14 residues. Germline lookup yields CDR1 SGHVT and CDR2 SQSDAQ. The trim removed 4 bases at V and 5 bases at J, leaving 5 bases unmatched. The CDR3 sequence is CASSSSGQGETQYF. The CDR3 DNA follows: TGTGCCAGCAGCTCGAGCGGACAGGGGGAGACCCAGTACTTC. The full variable domain, with the rest looked up from reference TRBV7-4 and TRBJ2-5, is GAGVSQSPRYKVAKRGRDVALRCDSISGHVTLYWYRQTLGQGSEVLTYSQSDAQRDKSGRPSGRFSAERPERSVSTLKIQRTEQGDSAVYLCASSSSGQGETQYFGPGTRLLVL.